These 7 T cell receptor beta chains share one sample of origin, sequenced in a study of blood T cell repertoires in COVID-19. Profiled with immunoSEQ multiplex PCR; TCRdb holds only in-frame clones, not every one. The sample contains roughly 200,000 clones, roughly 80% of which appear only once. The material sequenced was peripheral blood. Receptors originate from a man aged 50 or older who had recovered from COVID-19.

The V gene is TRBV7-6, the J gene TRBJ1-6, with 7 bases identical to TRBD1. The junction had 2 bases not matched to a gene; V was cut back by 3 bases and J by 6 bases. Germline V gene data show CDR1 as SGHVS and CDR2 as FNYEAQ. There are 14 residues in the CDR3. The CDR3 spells CASSLGQINSPLHF. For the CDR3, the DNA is TGTGCCAGCAGCTTGGGACAGATTAATTCACCCCTCCACTTT.

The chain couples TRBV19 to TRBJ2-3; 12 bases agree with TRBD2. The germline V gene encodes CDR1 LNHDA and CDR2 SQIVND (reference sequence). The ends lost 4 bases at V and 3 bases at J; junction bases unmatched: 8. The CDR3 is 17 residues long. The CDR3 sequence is CASSTRLAGASTDTQYF. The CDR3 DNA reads TGTGCCAGTAGTACCAGACTAGCGGGAGCGTCTACAGATACGCAGTATTTT.

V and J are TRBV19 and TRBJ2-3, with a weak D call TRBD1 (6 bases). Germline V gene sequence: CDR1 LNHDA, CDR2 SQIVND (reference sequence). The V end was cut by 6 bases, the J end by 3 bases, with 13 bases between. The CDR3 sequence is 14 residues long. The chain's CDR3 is CASRSRGETDTQYF. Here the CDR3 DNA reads TGTGCCAGTAGGTCCAGGGGCGAAACAGATACGCAGTATTTT.

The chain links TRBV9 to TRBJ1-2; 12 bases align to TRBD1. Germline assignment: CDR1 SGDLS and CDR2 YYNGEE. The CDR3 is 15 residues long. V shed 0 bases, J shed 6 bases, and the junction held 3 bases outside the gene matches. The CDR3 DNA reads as TGTGCCAGCAGCGTAGATGGGACAGGGGGCAATGGCTACACCTTC. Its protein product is CASSVDGTGGNGYTF. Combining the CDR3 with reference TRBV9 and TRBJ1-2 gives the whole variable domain DSGVTQTPKHLITATGQRVTLRCSPRSGDLSVYWYQQSLDQGLQFLIQYYNGEERAKGNILERFSAQQFPDLHSELNLSSLELGDSALYFCASSVDGTGGNGYTFGSGTRLTVV.

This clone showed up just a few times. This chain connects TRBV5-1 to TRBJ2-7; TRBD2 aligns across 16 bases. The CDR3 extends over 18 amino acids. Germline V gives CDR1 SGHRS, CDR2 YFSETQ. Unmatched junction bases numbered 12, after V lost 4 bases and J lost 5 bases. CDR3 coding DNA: TGCGCCAGCAGCCTGTCGACCGGGACTAGCGGGAGGGGGAACGAGCAGTACTTC. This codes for CASSLSTGTSGRGNEQYF.

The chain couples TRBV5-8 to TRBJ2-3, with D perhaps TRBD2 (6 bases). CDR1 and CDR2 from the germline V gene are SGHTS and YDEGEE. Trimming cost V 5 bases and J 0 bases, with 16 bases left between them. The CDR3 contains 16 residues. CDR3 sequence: CASRWGSGPSTDTQYF. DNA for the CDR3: TGTGCCAGCAGGTGGGGTAGCGGACCTAGCACAGATACGCAGTATTTT.

The chain's CDR3 is CASSEGQGPTDTQYF. In DNA, the CDR3 is TGTGCCAGCAGTGAGGGACAGGGCCCCACAGATACGCAGTATTTT. This chain joins TRBV2 and TRBJ2-3, with 9 bases lining up with TRBD1. The junction had 3 bases not matched to a gene; V was cut back by 3 bases and J by 2 bases. Germline-derived CDR1 and CDR2 are SNHLY and FYNNEI. The CDR3 totals 15 residues.